Each of the 5 T cell receptor gamma chains below was sequenced from the same sample in a study of gamma-delta T cells after stem cell transplantation. TCRdb reprocessed the RT-PCR reads using CATT. This sample has some 1,900 gamma-chain clones, with under 3.5% found just once. Sequenced input: gamma-delta T cells. The receptors were gathered from a human donor. It is not recorded whose cells these are; they may come from a transplant donor.

With respect to this clone: The sample has other DNA sequences that encode this CDR3 too. CDR3 nucleotide sequence: TGTGCCTTGTGGGAAGGGAGGGAGTTGGGCAAAAAAATCAAGGTATTT. Translating gives CALWEGRELGKKIKVF. This chain joins TRGV9 and TRGJP. The CDR3 has 16 amino acids. Looked up from germline, CDR1 is GITISATS and CDR2 is ISYDGTV (reference sequence). The V segment lost 4 bases and the J segment 7 bases; nucleotides outside the gene matches: 7.

This clone was seen a few times. A single base is all that separates this from a far larger clone, so a read error is likely. Distinct nucleotide sequences in the sample also encode this CDR3. The chain joins TRGV9 to TRGJ1 or TRGJ2. In germline, CDR1 is GITISATS, CDR2 ISYDGTV (reference sequence). This CDR3 is built from 15 residues. The V and J ends lost 0 bases and 5 bases, in that order; junction bases with no gene match: 10. As DNA, the CDR3 is TGTGCCTTGTGGGAGGTGCAAACTCTGCATTATAAGAAACTCTTT. Its protein product is CALWEVQTLHYKKLF.

In regard to this clone: The protein held in TCRdb is that of a much larger clone and does not match this DNA's translation at residue 10, likely because of a read error; the protein shown is translated from the DNA. This rearrangement joins TRGV3 to TRGJ1 or TRGJ2. The CDR3 extends over 14 amino acids. Germline V gene data show CDR1 as VTNTFY and CDR2 as YDVSTARD (reference sequence). With 0 bases clipped from V and 8 bases from J, the junction kept 10 bases outside the gene matches. The chain's CDR3 is CATWDRFRGHKKLF. In DNA, the CDR3 is TGTGCCACCTGGGACAGGTTTCGGGGTCATAAGAAACTCTTT.

By frequency in the sample, this clone is medium-sized. The chain couples TRGV8 to TRGJ1 or TRGJ2. This CDR3 contains 11 residues. Trimming removed 2 bases from V and 7 bases from J; junction bases left unmatched: 2. CDR1 is VENAVY, CDR2 YDSYNSRV, per germline. The CDR3 is CATWDTYKKLF. In DNA form, the CDR3 reads TGTGCCACCTGGGATACATATAAGAAACTCTTT.

This clone was seen a handful of times. TCRdb has a much larger clone's protein, which differs at residue 5 from the translation of this DNA, likely because of a read error; what is shown is the protein translated from the DNA. This chain uses TRGV3 with TRGJP2. Germline lookup yields CDR1 VTNTFY and CDR2 YDVSTARD (reference sequence). Unmatched junction bases numbered 10, after V lost 6 bases and J lost 0 bases. CDR3 length equals 16 residues. In DNA form, the CDR3 reads TGTGCCACCTGGTACCGATCATATAGTAGTGATTGGATCAAGACGTTT. Residues: CATWYRSYSSDWIKTF.